Included here is one TCR beta chain sequence, with context. Its antigen is unidentified. The protocol was immunoSEQ multiplex PCR, while the TCRdb copy is restricted to in-frame clones and leaves out a portion. The profile covers around 200,000 clones, with about 81% appearing a single time and 1% to 1.5% taken by the ten largest. This sample is part of a study of cytomegalovirus exposure and HLA in healthy donors. It was the approximately 110-subject validation cohort, separate from the approximately 680-subject first cohort, to which the donors belonged. The junction had 3 bases not matched to a gene; V was cut back by 6 bases and J by 2 bases. Germline V gene sequence: CDR1 MNHNY, CDR2 SVGAGI (reference sequence). This CDR3 region has 13 residues. Findings and limits, study-wide: Investigators reported 150 to 200 TCR beta chains as tied to cytomegalovirus. Cytomegalovirus status was reportedly diagnosed by the classifier with high sensitivity and specificity. The CMV antigen specificity of a few CMV-associated chains was confirmed through in vitro analysis.

The sequence derives from a woman between 25 and 40 years old in good health and CMV-seronegative. This chain links TRBV6-6 with TRBJ2-7; 8 bases fit TRBD1. Material for sequencing was PBMCs. CDR3 DNA: TGTGCCAGCAGGCAGGGACAGGCCTACGAGCAGTACTTC. The encoded protein is CASRQGQAYEQYF.